This T cell receptor (beta chain) was obtained from a study of cytomegalovirus exposure and HLA in healthy donors. The wider study: HLA-typed donors contributed 80 million to 85 million unique TCRs, which were held in an early data release.

CDR1 MNHEY and CDR2 SVGAGI come from the germline V gene. The CDR3 runs 16 residues. Unmatched junction bases numbered 4, after V lost 1 base and J lost 5 bases. This clone came up a few times. Its antigen is undetermined. The PCR had 60 Vbeta and 13 Jbeta primers. Data came from immunoSEQ multiplex PCR; TCRdb stores just in-frame clones and leaves some out. Among more than 95,000 clones listed, 60% to 80% were seen once. Whole-study findings and limits: It was 150 to 200 TCR beta chains that were listed as cytomegalovirus-associated. HLA restriction was apparent for most CMV-associated TCR beta chains in a later analysis. CMV serostatus alone was available as immune exposure information.

The chain has TRBV6-5 and TRBJ2-1, with 11 bases aligning to TRBD1. This receptor was identified in a man aged 50 or older in good health and CMV-seropositive. The sequenced sample was PBMCs. The CDR3 nucleotides read TGTGCCAGCAGTTACTGGACGGGACAGGGGGACAATGAGCAGTTCTTC. This encodes CASSYWTGQGDNEQFF.